The 21 T cell receptor beta chains below come from one sample, sequenced in a study of blood T cell repertoires in COVID-19. The table came from immunoSEQ multiplex PCR; TCRdb's copy has only in-frame clones and leaves some out. The sample yields more than 85,000 clones, 89% seen once. Specimen: peripheral blood. Receptors were obtained from a woman in her sixties or seventies with acute or convalescent COVID-19.

With respect to this clone: This CDR3 fails to terminate in the conserved phenylalanine or tryptophan, so it likely reflects a read error. The DNA is omitted, as the CDR3 cannot be located on it reliably, and the CDR3 follows TCRdb's listing. The chain links TRBV10-2 to TRBJ2-6; the tabulated D call, TRBD1, remains unverified against the DNA. The CDR3 region is 13 residues in length, termini included. From germline, CDR1 is WSHSY and CDR2 SAAADI. This CDR3 reads CASSEDGQRTVII.

V and J are TRBV7-9 and TRBJ1-2; 7 positions agree with TRBD1. The length of the CDR3 is 15 residues. Germline values: CDR1 SEHNR, CDR2 FQNEAQ (reference sequence). Trimming removed 5 bases from V and 0 bases from J; junction bases left unmatched: 6. The CDR3 sequence is CASSLKTGSNYGYTF. Written as DNA, the CDR3 is TGTGCCAGCAGCCTAAAGACAGGGTCTAACTATGGCTACACCTTC.

This clone was observed once. The chain uses TRBV28 and TRBJ2-7, with 7 bases that match TRBD2. CDR1 and CDR2 (germline): MDHEN, SYDVKM. With V trimmed by 6 bases and J by 3 bases, 11 bases remained unmatched. The CDR3 covers 15 residues. The CDR3 DNA reads TGTGCCAGCAGCCTTACGTCGGGCGGGGGCTACGAGCAGTACTTC. This sequence encodes CASSLTSGGGYEQYF.

The J gene is TRBJ2-2, the V gene TRBV19; 7 bases are a match to TRBD1. The CDR3 consists of 13 residues. CDR1 is LNHDA and CDR2 is SQIVND in the germline V gene (reference sequence). V was pared by 8 bases and J by 6 bases, with 6 bases of the junction left unmatched. The CDR3 DNA is TGTGCCAGTTCCCCTGGACAGGCCGGGGAGCTGTTTTTT. It translates to CASSPGQAGELFF.

The chain links TRBV10-3 to TRBJ1-4, with D unclear. This CDR3 is 15 amino acids long. V gave up 2 bases and J gave up 0 bases, with 7 bases separating them. Germline CDR1 ENHRY, CDR2 SYGVKD. CDR3 region: CAISEPSATNEKLFF. The DNA of the CDR3 is TGTGCCATCAGTGAGCCTTCTGCAACTAATGAAAAACTGTTTTTT.

The chain joins TRBV5-4 to TRBJ1-3, with 7 bases that match TRBD1. Per germline, CDR1 SGHNT and CDR2 YYREEE (reference sequence). J lost 4 bases, V lost 5 bases, and 3 bases had no gene match. This CDR3 is built from 13 residues. CDR3 nucleotides: TGTGCCAGCAGTCAGGACAGGGGAAACACCATATATTTT. Amino acids: CASSQDRGNTIYF. The whole variable domain, filled in from reference TRBV5-4 and TRBJ1-3, reads ETGVTQSPTHLIKTRGQQVTLRCSSQSGHNTVSWYQQALGQGPQFIFQYYREEENGRGNFPPRFSGLQFPNYSSELNVNALELDDSALYLCASSQDRGNTIYFGEGSWLTVV.

The V call is TRBV5-1, the J call TRBJ2-1; TRBD2 matches 13 bases. Germline V lookup: CDR1 SGHRS, CDR2 YFSETQ. The length of the CDR3 is 16 residues. With V trimmed by 5 bases and J by 6 bases, 8 bases remained unmatched. The CDR3 loop is CASSNVLAGGINEQFF. The DNA of the CDR3 is TGCGCCAGCAGTAATGTACTAGCGGGGGGGATCAATGAGCAGTTCTTC.

The V gene is TRBV21-1, the J gene TRBJ2-7; the D call TRBD2 from the table was never checked on the DNA. TRBV21-1 constitutes a pseudogene. This CDR3 is built from 17 residues. CDR3 in DNA: TGTGCCAGCCCCAATTCGACGGGGAATACCGAAGGTTACGAGCAGTACGTC. Protein: CASPNSTGNTEGYEQYV.

The chain has TRBV6-6 and TRBJ2-5; 7 bases map to TRBD2. V dropped 5 bases and J dropped 4; count of bases not matched to a gene: 13. The CDR3 totals 16 residues. The germline gives CDR1 MNHNY, CDR2 SVGAGI (reference sequence). CDR3: CASSRLAVSPRETQYF. The CDR3 DNA sequence: TGTGCCAGCAGTCGACTAGCTGTTTCCCCAAGAGAGACCCAGTACTTC.

This clone turned up a few times. V is TRBV19 and J is TRBJ2-1; 8 nucleotides align to TRBD1. The CDR3 extends over 17 amino acids. Looked up from germline, CDR1 is LNHDA and CDR2 is SQIVND (reference sequence). The V segment lost 5 bases and the J segment 2 bases; nucleotides outside the gene matches: 11. The CDR3, as DNA: TGTGCCAGTAGTGCCCGTATGACAGGGGCCGCCTACAATGAGCAGTTCTTC. Protein: CASSARMTGAAYNEQFF.

The rearrangement uses TRBV6-5 and TRBJ2-7; 7 bases fit TRBD2. V lost 7 bases and J lost 1; bases outside the gene matches: 10. There are 15 residues in the CDR3. Germline V gene data show CDR1 as MNHEY and CDR2 as SVGAGI. The CDR3 coding sequence is TGTGCCAGCACCCCGAGGTCTAGCGGTTCCTACGAGCAGTACTTC. Residues: CASTPRSSGSYEQYF.

The chain is built from TRBV15 and TRBJ2-6, with D maybe TRBD1 (5 bases). The CDR3 has 19 residues. Trimming removed 0 bases at V and 2 bases at J, with 17 bases between. Germline V gene data show CDR1 as LNHNV and CDR2 as YYDKDF (reference sequence). The CDR3 loop reads CATSRDKIQGLAGANVLTF. In DNA form, the CDR3 reads TGTGCCACCAGCAGAGATAAGATCCAGGGCTTGGCTGGGGCCAACGTCCTGACTTTC.

V gene TRBV7-2 combines with J gene TRBJ1-1; 7 bases map to TRBD1. Germline CDR1 SGHTA, CDR2 FQGNSA. The CDR3 has 16 residues. J gave up 10 bases and V 1 base, and 15 bases lay outside the gene matches. CDR3 in amino acids: CASSLGGTAMKYAAFF. CDR3 nucleotides: TGTGCCAGCAGCTTAGGAGGGACAGCTATGAAGTATGCAGCTTTCTTT.

This chain's CDR3 is CASSSGASSGNTIYF. The CDR3 region has the DNA TGTGCCAGCTCGTCAGGGGCTAGCTCTGGAAACACCATATATTTT. This chain connects TRBV11-2 to TRBJ1-3; D might be TRBD1 (6 bases). CDR1 and CDR2 from the germline V gene are SGHAT and FQNNGV. V shed 8 bases and J shed 0 bases, with 14 bases lying between them. This CDR3 spans 15 amino acids.

The CDR3 sequence is CASRSTGGHTEAFF. CDR3 sequence (DNA): TGTGCCAGTAGGTCGACAGGGGGGCACACTGAAGCTTTCTTT. The V gene is TRBV19, the J gene TRBJ1-1; 9 nucleotides line up with TRBD1. Germline V gene data show CDR1 as LNHDA and CDR2 as SQIVND (reference sequence). The CDR3 runs 14 residues. V dropped 6 bases and J dropped 3; count of bases not matched to a gene: 5.

The genes are TRBV5-1 and TRBJ1-2, with 7 bases lining up with TRBD1. Germline CDR1 and CDR2: SGHRS and YFSETQ. The CDR3 is made up of 17 amino acids. J lost 7 bases, V lost 4 bases, and 19 bases had no gene match. This chain's CDR3 is CASSQLPSGQALGGYTF. Written as DNA, the CDR3 is TGCGCCAGCAGCCAACTTCCCTCTGGACAGGCTTTAGGTGGCTACACCTTC.

This clone showed up just once. The V call is TRBV29-1, the J call TRBJ1-3; 8 bases align to TRBD1. Germline CDR1 reads SQVTM; CDR2 reads ANQGSEA. The CDR3 loop spans 15 amino acids. V was clipped by 7 bases and J by 4 bases; unmatched bases: 12. CDR3 DNA: TGCAGCGAGCCCAGGGGGCGCGACGCAGGAAACACCATATATTTT. This encodes CSEPRGRDAGNTIYF.

This clone has just a few counts. This chain links TRBV10-1 with TRBJ2-1, with 12 bases that match TRBD2. V lost 2 bases and J lost 2; bases outside the gene matches: 4. The CDR3 totals 17 residues. Germline values: CDR1 WNHNN, CDR2 SYGVQD (reference sequence). In DNA form, the CDR3 reads TGCGCCAGCAGTGAGGGGCTAGCGGGAGGGCCCTACAATGAGCAGTTCTTC. This gives the protein CASSEGLAGGPYNEQFF.

The chain uses TRBV2 and TRBJ1-1; 7 nucleotides match TRBD1. Germline trimming cut 2 bases from V and 4 bases from J; bases unmatched to any gene: 16. This CDR3 has 18 amino acids. CDR1 and CDR2 from the germline V gene are SNHLY and FYNNEI. CDR3 protein: CASSERQGGYGLATEAFF. In nucleotides, the CDR3 is TGTGCCAGCAGTGAACGACAGGGAGGTTATGGGTTGGCCACTGAAGCTTTCTTT.

The V call is TRBV3-1 (or the pseudogene TRBV3-2), the J call TRBJ1-1, with D tentatively TRBD1 (5 bases). CDR3 length equals 13 residues. Germline lookup yields CDR1 LGHDT and CDR2 YNNKEL (reference sequence). V lost 8 bases, J lost 4 bases, and 14 bases lay in between. This CDR3 is CASVGAWVTEAFF. The CDR3 nucleotides are TGTGCCAGCGTTGGGGCCTGGGTCACTGAAGCTTTCTTT.

The gene calls are TRBV4-1 and TRBJ1-4; TRBD1 might be the D (5 bases). The V end lost 4 bases, the J end lost 4 bases, and 19 bases lay between the germline ends. CDR1 and CDR2 (germline): MGHRA, YSYEKL. This CDR3 region has 17 residues. The CDR3 coding sequence is TGCGCCAGCAGCCCCACCCGGGCGGGGCAAGGTAATGAAAAACTGTTTTTT. It yields the protein CASSPTRAGQGNEKLFF.